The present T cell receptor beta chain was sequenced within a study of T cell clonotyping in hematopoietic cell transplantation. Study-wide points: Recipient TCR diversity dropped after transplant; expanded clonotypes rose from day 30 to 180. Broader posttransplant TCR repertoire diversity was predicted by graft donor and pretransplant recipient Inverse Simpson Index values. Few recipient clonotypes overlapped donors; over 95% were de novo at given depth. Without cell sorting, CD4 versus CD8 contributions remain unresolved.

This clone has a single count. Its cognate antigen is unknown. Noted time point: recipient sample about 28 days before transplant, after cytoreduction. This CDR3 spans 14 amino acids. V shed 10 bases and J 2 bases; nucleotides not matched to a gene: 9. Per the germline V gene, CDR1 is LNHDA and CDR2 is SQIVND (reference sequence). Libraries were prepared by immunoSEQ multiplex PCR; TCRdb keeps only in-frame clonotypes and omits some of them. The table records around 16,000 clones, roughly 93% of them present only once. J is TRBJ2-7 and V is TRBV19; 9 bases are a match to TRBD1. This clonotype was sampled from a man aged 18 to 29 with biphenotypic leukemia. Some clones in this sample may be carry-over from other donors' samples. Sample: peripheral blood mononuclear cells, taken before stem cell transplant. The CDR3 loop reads CATTPGDRAYEQYF. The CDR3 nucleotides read TGTGCCACGACCCCCGGGGACAGGGCCTACGAGCAGTACTTC.